Following are 2 T cell receptor beta chains from one sample sequenced in a study of shared clonotypes between healthy human individuals. The table came from immunoSEQ multiplex PCR; TCRdb's copy has only in-frame clones and leaves some out. There are 1,500,000 or so clones in the sample; roughly 96% occur only once, and 1.2% lies in the top ten. Source material: naive CD4+ T cells sorted from blood. The sample's subset: CD45RA+ positively selected. All receptors derive from a man aged 30 to 39 in good health.

The V and J genes are TRBV10-3 and TRBJ2-7; D is uncertain. CDR3 length: 12 residues. Germline CDR1 and CDR2: ENHRY and SYGVKD. CDR3 DNA: TGTGGAGCCGGGCGACAACTCTACGAGCAGTACTTC. Translation: CGAGRQLYEQYF.

V usage is TRBV27 and J usage is TRBJ2-7, with 7 bases identical to TRBD1. The CDR3 totals 14 residues. The V and J ends lost 6 bases and 0 bases, in that order; junction bases with no gene match: 5. Germline CDR1 reads MNHEY; CDR2 reads SMNVEV (reference sequence). The CDR3 DNA is TGTGCCAGCAGGAGACAGGGCCTCTCCTACGAGCAGTACTTC. As protein: CASRRQGLSYEQYF.